This T cell receptor (beta chain) was captured in a study of T cells in Graves' hyperthyroidism and ophthalmopathy. From RNA transcripts, TCR beta CDR3 regions were amplified. The HTBI primer set drove a first-round RT-PCR of the TCR CDR3. MiXCR was run by TCRdb on the multiplex PCR reads, yielding one entry per CDR3 protein. Of around 300,000 distinct CDR3 sequences listed, over 12% are singletons. Initially, at the first diagnosis of hyperthyroidism and before any ophthalmopathy symptoms, blood was sampled. This CDR3 contains 17 residues. V dropped 5 bases and J dropped 3; count of bases not matched to a gene: 11. Per germline, CDR1 MDHEN and CDR2 SYDVKM.

The gene calls are TRBV28 and TRBJ2-2, with TRBD1 matching over 8 bases. Sequencing input: blood. This clonotype originated in a woman aged 50 to 65 with Graves' hyperthyroidism that later progressed to Graves' ophthalmopathy. CDR3: CASSTLRGPVDTGELFF. The CDR3 nucleotides read TGTGCCAGCAGTACTCTCAGGGGGCCGGTGGACACCGGGGAGCTGTTTTTT.